Listed below are T cell receptor beta chains from one sample, sequenced in a study of shared clonotypes between healthy human individuals. The data were produced by immunoSEQ multiplex PCR, yet TCRdb's version contains in-frame clones alone and is incomplete. The sample contains 780,000 or so clones, 72% of which appear only once. Sequencing input: memory CD4+ T cells sorted from blood. These receptors were taken from a woman in her twenties or thirties in good health. The CDR3 runs from the conserved cysteine through the conserved F or W. Each record gives: clone size, J gene, D gene, V gene, CDR3 protein, CDR3 DNA. The D gene is left open where the match is weak. Clone size is given for some rows only: seen once, a few or many times, or a class if the clone is expanded.

abundance: .
j_gene: TRBJ2-4
d_gene: .
v_gene: TRBV28
CDR3aa: CASSLGGRKNIQYF
CDR3nt: TGTGCCAGCAGTTTAGGCGGGCGCAAAAACATTCAGTACTTC

abundance: few
j_gene: TRBJ2-2
d_gene: TRBD1
v_gene: TRBV7-9
CDR3aa: CASSPTGAVNTGELFF
CDR3nt: TGTGCCAGCAGCCCTACAGGGGCGGTTAACACCGGGGAGCTGTTTTTT

abundance: few
j_gene: TRBJ1-2
d_gene: .
v_gene: TRBV15
CDR3aa: CATSSRWGSYGYTF
CDR3nt: TGTGCCACCAGCAGTCGATGGGGGAGCTATGGCTACACCTTC

abundance: .
j_gene: TRBJ2-7
d_gene: TRBD2
v_gene: TRBV5-4
CDR3aa: CASSLTSGRGNGYEQYF
CDR3nt: TGTGCCAGCAGCCTGACTAGCGGGAGAGGTAACGGCTACGAGCAGTACTTC

abundance: .
j_gene: TRBJ1-5
d_gene: .
v_gene: TRBV6-1
CDR3aa: CASCREGNNQPQHF
CDR3nt: TGTGCCAGTTGCCGGGAGGGTAACAATCAGCCCCAGCATTTT

abundance: few
j_gene: TRBJ1-2
d_gene: TRBD1
v_gene: TRBV13
CDR3aa: CASSQGGAAYGYTF
CDR3nt: TGTGCCAGCAGCCAAGGGGGCGCGGCCTATGGCTACACCTTC

abundance: .
j_gene: TRBJ2-2
d_gene: .
v_gene: TRBV2
CDR3aa: CASSEFVWSRLGTGELFF
CDR3nt: TGTGCCAGCAGTGAGTTTGTTTGGTCAAGACTCGGCACCGGGGAGCTGTTTTTT

abundance: .
j_gene: TRBJ2-2
d_gene: .
v_gene: TRBV6-1
CDR3aa: CASSEGARPGTGELFF
CDR3nt: TGTGCCAGCAGTGAAGGGGCCAGACCGGGGACCGGGGAGCTGTTTTTT

abundance: .
j_gene: TRBJ1-3
d_gene: .
v_gene: TRBV6-1
CDR3aa: CASSELGAGGNTIYF
CDR3nt: TGTGCCAGCAGTGAACTGGGGGCAGGTGGAAACACCATATATTTT

abundance: .
j_gene: TRBJ1-5
d_gene: .
v_gene: TRBV7-6
CDR3aa: CASSCPRGHNQPQHF
CDR3nt: TGTGCCAGCAGCTGCCCGAGGGGACACAATCAGCCCCAGCATTTT

abundance: .
j_gene: TRBJ1-5
d_gene: .
v_gene: TRBV28
CDR3aa: CASSSEMGAVYSNQPQHF
CDR3nt: TGTGCCAGCAGTTCTGAGATGGGGGCAGTCTATAGCAATCAGCCCCAGCATTTT

abundance: .
j_gene: TRBJ2-2
d_gene: .
v_gene: TRBV11-2
CDR3aa: CASSLLTSTGELFF
CDR3nt: TGTGCCAGCAGCTTATTGACCAGCACCGGGGAGCTGTTTTTT

abundance: .
j_gene: TRBJ2-3
d_gene: .
v_gene: TRBV6-5
CDR3aa: CASKVTDTQYF
CDR3nt: TGTGCCAGCAAGGTCACAGATACGCAGTATTTT

abundance: .
j_gene: TRBJ2-5
d_gene: .
v_gene: TRBV4-1
CDR3aa: CASSQAEGGTQYF
CDR3nt: TGCGCCAGCAGCCAAGCGGAAGGAGGGACCCAGTACTTC

abundance: .
j_gene: TRBJ2-1
d_gene: .
v_gene: TRBV27
CDR3aa: CASSFLGLGSGTSYNEQFF
CDR3nt: TGTGCCAGCAGTTTCCTGGGGCTGGGGTCCGGGACGTCCTACAATGAGCAGTTCTTC

abundance: .
j_gene: TRBJ1-1
d_gene: .
v_gene: TRBV18
CDR3aa: CASSPLGRDTEAFF
CDR3nt: TGTGCCAGCTCACCCCTCGGGCGGGACACTGAAGCTTTCTTT

abundance: many
j_gene: TRBJ2-4
d_gene: .
v_gene: TRBV15
CDR3aa: CATSLTGAKNIQYF
CDR3nt: TGTGCCACCAGTCTTACCGGAGCCAAAAACATTCAGTACTTC

abundance: .
j_gene: TRBJ2-7
d_gene: TRBD2
v_gene: TRBV5-1
CDR3aa: CASSFKSGTYEQYF
CDR3nt: TGCGCCAGCAGCTTCAAAAGCGGGACCTACGAGCAGTACTTC

abundance: .
j_gene: TRBJ2-1
d_gene: TRBD2
v_gene: TRBV18
CDR3aa: CASSQSGRVSYNEQFF
CDR3nt: TGTGCCAGCTCGCAATCCGGGAGGGTATCCTACAATGAGCAGTTCTTC

abundance: few
j_gene: TRBJ2-7
d_gene: .
v_gene: TRBV28
CDR3aa: CASTVQGSEQYF
CDR3nt: TGTGCCAGCACCGTACAGGGCTCCGAGCAGTACTTC

abundance: .
j_gene: TRBJ1-1
d_gene: TRBD1
v_gene: TRBV19
CDR3aa: CASTWGQQVMEAFF
CDR3nt: TGTGCCAGTACCTGGGGACAGCAAGTGATGGAAGCTTTCTTT

abundance: .
j_gene: TRBJ2-1
d_gene: .
v_gene: TRBV5-1
CDR3aa: CASSLQGVGPYNEQFF
CDR3nt: TGCGCCAGCAGCTTACAGGGTGTAGGTCCCTACAATGAGCAGTTCTTC

abundance: .
j_gene: TRBJ1-2
d_gene: .
v_gene: TRBV5-1
CDR3aa: CASSFSNDGYTF
CDR3nt: TGCGCCAGCAGCTTTTCGAACGATGGCTACACCTTC

abundance: .
j_gene: TRBJ2-5
d_gene: TRBD2
v_gene: TRBV10-1
CDR3aa: CASSLGTTQETQYF
CDR3nt: TGCGCCAGCAGTCTCGGGACTACCCAAGAGACCCAGTACTTC

abundance: .
j_gene: TRBJ2-3
d_gene: TRBD1
v_gene: TRBV6-5
CDR3aa: CASGGTGGADTQYF
CDR3nt: TGTGCCAGCGGCGGGACAGGGGGCGCAGATACGCAGTATTTT

abundance: .
j_gene: TRBJ2-7
d_gene: .
v_gene: TRBV25-1
CDR3aa: CASSDLEERSYEQYF
CDR3nt: TGTGCCAGCAGTGATTTGGAGGAACGCTCCTACGAGCAGTACTTC

abundance: once
j_gene: TRBJ2-1
d_gene: TRBD2
v_gene: TRBV19
CDR3aa: CASSIRASGSGTYNEQFF
CDR3nt: TGTGCCAGTAGTATAAGGGCTAGCGGGAGCGGGACCTACAATGAGCAGTTCTTC

abundance: .
j_gene: TRBJ2-7
d_gene: TRBD2
v_gene: TRBV7-3
CDR3aa: CASSYTSDYEQYF
CDR3nt: TGTGCCAGCAGCTACACTAGCGACTACGAGCAGTACTTC

abundance: few
j_gene: TRBJ1-2
d_gene: .
v_gene: TRBV19
CDR3aa: CASKVISQGIYGYTF
CDR3nt: TGTGCCAGTAAAGTTATAAGCCAGGGCATTTATGGCTACACCTTC

abundance: .
j_gene: TRBJ2-7
d_gene: .
v_gene: TRBV11-3
CDR3aa: CASSLGNGGEQYF
CDR3nt: TGTGCCAGCAGCTTAGGGAACGGCGGCGAGCAGTACTTC

abundance: many
j_gene: TRBJ2-1
d_gene: TRBD2
v_gene: TRBV9
CDR3aa: CASSATGTSVYNEQFF
CDR3nt: TGTGCCAGCAGCGCAACCGGGACTAGCGTCTACAATGAGCAGTTCTTC

abundance: once
j_gene: TRBJ2-2
d_gene: .
v_gene: TRBV2
CDR3aa: CASRTGSSTTGELFF
CDR3nt: TGTGCCAGCAGGACCGGGTCTTCTACTACCGGGGAGCTGTTTTTT

abundance: once
j_gene: TRBJ2-7
d_gene: .
v_gene: TRBV5-1
CDR3aa: CASSLGGTDAYEQYF
CDR3nt: TGCGCCAGCAGCTTGGGGGGGACTGATGCCTACGAGCAGTACTTC

abundance: .
j_gene: TRBJ2-2
d_gene: TRBD2
v_gene: TRBV9
CDR3aa: CASSRTAGGLTGELFF
CDR3nt: TGTGCCAGCAGTCGTACGGCGGGAGGGCTTACCGGGGAGCTGTTTTTT

abundance: .
j_gene: TRBJ2-7
d_gene: .
v_gene: TRBV15
CDR3aa: CATSRGGATSSYEQYF
CDR3nt: TGTGCCACCAGCAGAGGAGGGGCCACTAGCTCCTACGAGCAGTACTTC

abundance: .
j_gene: TRBJ2-3
d_gene: .
v_gene: TRBV18
CDR3aa: CASSSGGATDTQYF
CDR3nt: TGTGCCAGCTCTTCCGGGGGAGCCACAGATACGCAGTATTTT

abundance: .
j_gene: TRBJ2-3
d_gene: TRBD1
v_gene: TRBV19
CDR3aa: CASSTRTGGTDTQYF
CDR3nt: TGTGCCAGTAGTACGCGGACAGGGGGAACAGATACGCAGTATTTT

abundance: .
j_gene: TRBJ1-1
d_gene: .
v_gene: TRBV11-2
CDR3aa: CASSSLQGVSGGAFF
CDR3nt: TGTGCCAGCAGCTCCCTACAGGGAGTCTCTGGGGGGGCTTTCTTT

abundance: .
j_gene: TRBJ2-1
d_gene: .
v_gene: TRBV28
CDR3aa: CASSTEVDSYNEQFF
CDR3nt: TGTGCCAGCAGCACAGAAGTCGACTCCTACAATGAGCAGTTCTTC

abundance: .
j_gene: TRBJ2-7
d_gene: TRBD1
v_gene: TRBV11-2
CDR3aa: CASSLGPGQGYEQYF
CDR3nt: TGTGCCAGCAGCTTAGGTCCGGGACAGGGTTACGAGCAGTACTTC

abundance: .
j_gene: TRBJ1-5
d_gene: .
v_gene: TRBV9
CDR3aa: CASSVGGGRLNQPQHF
CDR3nt: TGTGCCAGCAGCGTGGGAGGAGGACGGCTTAATCAGCCCCAGCATTTT

abundance: many
j_gene: TRBJ2-7
d_gene: .
v_gene: TRBV28
CDR3aa: CASSLPDPQYEQYF
CDR3nt: TGTGCCAGCAGTTTACCCGACCCACAATACGAGCAGTACTTC

abundance: .
j_gene: TRBJ2-3
d_gene: .
v_gene: TRBV1
CDR3aa: CTSSQDYGSTDTQYF
CDR3nt: TGCACCAGCAGCCAAGATTACGGTAGCACAGATACGCAGTATTTT

abundance: .
j_gene: TRBJ2-7
d_gene: TRBD1
v_gene: TRBV28
CDR3aa: CASSFTGTDPYEQYF
CDR3nt: TGTGCCAGCAGCTTCACCGGGACAGACCCCTACGAGCAGTACTTC

abundance: few
j_gene: TRBJ1-5
d_gene: .
v_gene: TRBV6-1
CDR3aa: CASSEGGGTHQPQHF
CDR3nt: TGTGCCAGCAGTGAGGGTGGGGGCACCCATCAGCCCCAGCATTTT

abundance: many
j_gene: TRBJ2-7
d_gene: TRBD1
v_gene: TRBV11-2
CDR3aa: CASSLRGTGGNEQYF
CDR3nt: TGTGCCAGCAGCTTAAGGGGGACAGGAGGAAACGAGCAGTACTTC

abundance: .
j_gene: TRBJ1-2
d_gene: .
v_gene: TRBV18
CDR3aa: CASSELWAVDGYTF
CDR3nt: TGTGCCAGCTCCGAGTTGTGGGCGGTGGATGGCTACACCTTC

abundance: once
j_gene: TRBJ2-7
d_gene: TRBD2
v_gene: TRBV29-1
CDR3aa: CSVEDRAGLAGFRSYEQYF
CDR3nt: TGCAGCGTTGAAGACCGCGCTGGACTAGCGGGATTTCGCTCCTACGAGCAGTACTTC

abundance: .
j_gene: TRBJ2-7
d_gene: .
v_gene: TRBV7-2
CDR3aa: CASSLIDGYEQYF
CDR3nt: TGTGCCAGCAGCTTAATAGACGGGTACGAGCAGTACTTC

abundance: .
j_gene: TRBJ2-7
d_gene: .
v_gene: TRBV5-1
CDR3aa: CASSLRGSYEQYF
CDR3nt: TGCGCCAGCAGCTTGAGGGGTAGCTACGAGCAGTACTTC

abundance: .
j_gene: TRBJ2-7
d_gene: .
v_gene: TRBV7-2
CDR3aa: CASSLDQLGTYEQYF
CDR3nt: TGTGCCAGCAGCTTAGATCAATTAGGAACCTACGAGCAGTACTTC

abundance: .
j_gene: TRBJ1-1
d_gene: .
v_gene: TRBV28
CDR3aa: CASRTGTKNTEAFF
CDR3nt: TGTGCCAGCAGGACCGGGACAAAGAACACTGAAGCTTTCTTT

abundance: .
j_gene: TRBJ1-1
d_gene: .
v_gene: TRBV5-1
CDR3aa: CASSFTGTQNTEAFF
CDR3nt: TGCGCCAGCAGCTTTACCGGGACACAGAACACTGAAGCTTTCTTT

abundance: .
j_gene: TRBJ1-1
d_gene: .
v_gene: TRBV7-3
CDR3aa: CASSLRGQNTEAFF
CDR3nt: TGTGCCAGCAGCTTAAGAGGACAGAACACTGAAGCTTTCTTT

abundance: few
j_gene: TRBJ2-1
d_gene: .
v_gene: TRBV7-2
CDR3aa: CASSLASYNEQFF
CDR3nt: TGTGCCAGCAGCTTAGCCTCCTACAATGAGCAGTTCTTC